This is a list of T cell receptor beta chains from one sample in a study of blood T cells in healthy people across ages. TCRdb re-analysed the 5' RACE reads in MiXCR, keeping a single row per CDR3 protein. The sample comprises 780,000 or so distinct CDR3 sequences, more than 55% of which are singletons, and around a quarter rests with the top ten. Sequenced: blood. Receptors originate from a man between 40 and 49 years old in good health. Each CDR3 is given with its conserved first and last residue. D genes are given only for firm matches. The listing skips clone size in some rows; elsewhere it reads once, few, many or a size class.

d_call: NA
v_call: TRBV20-1
clone_size: NA
j_call: TRBJ2-7
cdr3_length: 13
cdr3_aa: CSARTELTYEQYF
cdr3_nt: TGCAGTGCACGGACGGAATTAACCTACGAGCAGTACTTC

d_call: TRBD1
v_call: TRBV29-1
clone_size: NA
j_call: TRBJ2-1
cdr3_length: 14
cdr3_aa: CSVERQGSYNEQFF
cdr3_nt: TGCAGCGTTGAAAGACAGGGCTCCTACAATGAGCAGTTCTTC

d_call: TRBD1
v_call: TRBV7-9
clone_size: NA
j_call: TRBJ1-2
cdr3_length: 15
cdr3_aa: CASSLARGQNYGYTF
cdr3_nt: TGTGCCAGCAGCTTAGCCAGGGGGCAGAACTATGGCTACACCTTC

d_call: NA
v_call: TRBV20-1
clone_size: NA
j_call: TRBJ2-7
cdr3_length: 14
cdr3_aa: CSAPVSYGPYEQYF
cdr3_nt: TGCAGTGCTCCCGTATCCTACGGCCCCTACGAGCAGTACTTC

d_call: NA
v_call: TRBV27
clone_size: NA
j_call: TRBJ1-6
cdr3_length: 16
cdr3_aa: CASSLSVGVINSPLHF
cdr3_nt: TGTGCCAGCAGTTTATCAGTGGGGGTGATTAATTCACCCCTCCACTTT

d_call: NA
v_call: TRBV24-1
clone_size: NA
j_call: TRBJ2-3
cdr3_length: 17
cdr3_aa: CATSDPRGGIHTDTQYF
cdr3_nt: TGTGCCACCAGTGATCCCAGGGGAGGGATACACACAGATACGCAGTATTTT

d_call: TRBD2
v_call: TRBV6-5
clone_size: NA
j_call: TRBJ2-4
cdr3_length: 21
cdr3_aa: CASSYVGDPKTSGLAKNIQYF
cdr3_nt: TGTGCCAGCAGTTACGTCGGGGACCCGAAGACTAGCGGATTAGCCAAAAACATTCAGTACTTC

d_call: TRBD1
v_call: TRBV7-3
clone_size: NA
j_call: TRBJ1-2
cdr3_length: 18
cdr3_aa: CASSLKGAGTAPNYGYTF
cdr3_nt: TGTGCCAGCAGCTTAAAGGGGGCAGGAACAGCTCCCAACTATGGCTACACCTTC

d_call: TRBD2
v_call: TRBV28
clone_size: NA
j_call: TRBJ2-3
cdr3_length: 15
cdr3_aa: CASSFLAGGGDTQYF
cdr3_nt: TGTGCCAGCAGTTTTCTAGCGGGGGGAGGAGATACGCAGTATTTT

d_call: TRBD1
v_call: TRBV5-5
clone_size: NA
j_call: TRBJ2-1
cdr3_length: 15
cdr3_aa: CASSKGQGANNEQFF
cdr3_nt: TGTGCCAGCAGCAAAGGACAGGGGGCGAACAATGAGCAGTTCTTC

d_call: NA
v_call: TRBV24-1
clone_size: NA
j_call: TRBJ2-1
cdr3_length: 15
cdr3_aa: CATSDRHRSDNEQFF
cdr3_nt: TGTGCCACCAGTGATCGCCATAGGAGTGACAATGAGCAGTTCTTC

d_call: NA
v_call: TRBV6-5
clone_size: NA
j_call: TRBJ2-3
cdr3_length: 15
cdr3_aa: CASSYSRTNPDTQYF
cdr3_nt: TGTGCCAGCAGTTACAGTAGGACGAACCCGGATACGCAGTATTTT

d_call: NA
v_call: TRBV7-8
clone_size: NA
j_call: TRBJ2-5
cdr3_length: 15
cdr3_aa: CASSLTGIAGETQYF
cdr3_nt: TGTGCCAGCAGCTTAACCGGGATCGCTGGGGAGACCCAGTACTTC

d_call: NA
v_call: TRBV5-1
clone_size: once
j_call: TRBJ2-7
cdr3_length: 15
cdr3_aa: CASSTRIRGLYEQYF
cdr3_nt: TGCGCCAGCAGCACCCGGATAAGGGGACTCTACGAGCAGTACTTC

d_call: NA
v_call: TRBV3-1
clone_size: NA
j_call: TRBJ2-1
cdr3_length: 17
cdr3_aa: CASTQRPGGSSYNEQFF
cdr3_nt: TGTGCCAGCACTCAACGACCAGGGGGGAGCTCCTACAATGAGCAGTTCTTC

d_call: NA
v_call: TRBV12-3/TRBV12-4
clone_size: NA
j_call: TRBJ2-5
cdr3_length: 14
cdr3_aa: CASSLRFQGETQYF
cdr3_nt: TGTGCCAGCAGCCTCCGGTTCCAAGGAGAGACCCAGTACTTC

d_call: NA
v_call: TRBV4-3
clone_size: NA
j_call: TRBJ2-3
cdr3_length: 17
cdr3_aa: CASSQEGRPLGIDTQYF
cdr3_nt: TGCGCCAGCAGCCAAGAGGGAAGGCCACTAGGGATAGATACGCAGTATTTT

d_call: NA
v_call: TRBV27
clone_size: NA
j_call: TRBJ2-6
cdr3_length: 17
cdr3_aa: CASLGTGLTPGANVLTF
cdr3_nt: TGTGCCAGCCTGGGTACAGGGCTAACTCCTGGGGCCAACGTCCTGACTTTC

d_call: NA
v_call: TRBV7-3
clone_size: few
j_call: TRBJ1-5
cdr3_length: 13
cdr3_aa: CASSLRVDSPQHF
cdr3_nt: TGTGCCAGCAGCTTACGCGTGGACAGCCCCCAGCATTTT

d_call: TRBD2
v_call: TRBV28
clone_size: NA
j_call: TRBJ2-5
cdr3_length: 16
cdr3_aa: CASTPQRGGAVETQYF
cdr3_nt: TGTGCCAGCACTCCCCAGCGGGGGGGCGCGGTAGAGACCCAGTACTTC

d_call: NA
v_call: TRBV12-3/TRBV12-4
clone_size: few
j_call: TRBJ1-1
cdr3_length: 13
cdr3_aa: CASRAYRALEAFF
cdr3_nt: TGTGCCAGCAGAGCGTACAGGGCCCTTGAAGCTTTCTTT

d_call: NA
v_call: TRBV7-9
clone_size: NA
j_call: TRBJ1-2
cdr3_length: 13
cdr3_aa: CASSGGGIWGYTF
cdr3_nt: TGTGCCAGCTCCGGAGGGGGAATATGGGGCTACACCTTC

d_call: NA
v_call: TRBV11-3
clone_size: few
j_call: TRBJ2-7
cdr3_length: 14
cdr3_aa: CASSLGGPSYEQYF
cdr3_nt: TGTGCCAGCAGTTTAGGAGGGCCCTCCTACGAGCAGTACTTC

d_call: TRBD1
v_call: TRBV27
clone_size: NA
j_call: TRBJ2-3
cdr3_length: 17
cdr3_aa: CASSLSGTVVSTDTQYF
cdr3_nt: TGTGCCAGCAGTTTATCGGGGACAGTAGTAAGCACAGATACGCAGTATTTT

d_call: NA
v_call: TRBV5-1
clone_size: few
j_call: TRBJ1-6
cdr3_length: 14
cdr3_aa: CASSLDSLNSPLHF
cdr3_nt: TGCGCCAGCAGCTTGGACAGCCTTAATTCACCCCTCCACTTT

d_call: TRBD2
v_call: TRBV24-1
clone_size: NA
j_call: TRBJ2-1
cdr3_length: 17
cdr3_aa: CATSDPKSGSRRYEQFF
cdr3_nt: TGTGCCACCAGTGACCCCAAGAGCGGGAGTAGAAGGTATGAGCAGTTCTTC

d_call: NA
v_call: TRBV6-5
clone_size: few
j_call: TRBJ2-3
cdr3_length: 11
cdr3_aa: CASQRRDTQYF
cdr3_nt: TGTGCCAGCCAGAGGAGAGATACGCAGTATTTT

d_call: TRBD1
v_call: TRBV28
clone_size: once
j_call: TRBJ2-5
cdr3_length: 15
cdr3_aa: CASSLSGQVLRRQYF
cdr3_nt: TGTGCCAGCAGCCTATCGGGACAGGTCCTACGAAGGCAGTACTTC

d_call: TRBD2
v_call: TRBV27
clone_size: NA
j_call: TRBJ2-7
cdr3_length: 15
cdr3_aa: CASSLPAGVPYEQYF
cdr3_nt: TGTGCCAGCAGTTTACCAGCGGGAGTCCCCTACGAGCAGTACTTC

d_call: TRBD1
v_call: TRBV27
clone_size: NA
j_call: TRBJ2-7
cdr3_length: 17
cdr3_aa: CASSLYGQGARVDEQYF
cdr3_nt: TGTGCCAGCAGTTTATATGGACAGGGGGCTCGAGTCGACGAGCAGTACTTC

d_call: TRBD1
v_call: TRBV5-1
clone_size: NA
j_call: TRBJ2-1
cdr3_length: 14
cdr3_aa: CASSLATGAYEQFF
cdr3_nt: TGCGCCAGCAGCTTGGCGACAGGGGCCTATGAGCAGTTCTTC

d_call: NA
v_call: TRBV3-1
clone_size: NA
j_call: TRBJ1-4
cdr3_length: 14
cdr3_aa: CASSHVGGIEKLFF
cdr3_nt: TGTGCCAGCAGCCATGTGGGGGGAATTGAAAAACTGTTTTTT

d_call: NA
v_call: TRBV12-3/TRBV12-4
clone_size: few
j_call: TRBJ1-1
cdr3_length: 13
cdr3_aa: CASTQGHNTEAFF
cdr3_nt: TGTGCCAGCACCCAGGGCCATAACACTGAAGCTTTCTTT

d_call: NA
v_call: TRBV9
clone_size: NA
j_call: TRBJ2-5
cdr3_length: 14
cdr3_aa: CASSAPEQARTQYF
cdr3_nt: TGTGCCAGCAGCGCTCCGGAACAGGCGAGGACCCAGTACTTC

d_call: TRBD1
v_call: TRBV5-1
clone_size: NA
j_call: TRBJ2-1
cdr3_length: 16
cdr3_aa: CASSLAHGQGANEQFF
cdr3_nt: TGCGCCAGCAGCTTGGCCCACGGACAGGGGGCAAATGAGCAGTTCTTC

d_call: TRBD2
v_call: TRBV20-1
clone_size: NA
j_call: TRBJ2-7
cdr3_length: 14
cdr3_aa: CSARGGRATYEQYF
cdr3_nt: TGCAGTGCTAGAGGCGGGAGGGCCACCTACGAGCAGTACTTC

d_call: TRBD2
v_call: TRBV29-1
clone_size: NA
j_call: TRBJ2-7
cdr3_length: 16
cdr3_aa: CSVIGGTSGPVYEQYF
cdr3_nt: TGCAGCGTTATTGGGGGGACTAGCGGACCAGTCTACGAGCAGTACTTC

d_call: TRBD2
v_call: TRBV15
clone_size: once
j_call: TRBJ2-7
cdr3_length: 15
cdr3_aa: CATSSSTGLAREQYF
cdr3_nt: TGTGCCACCAGCTCCAGCACGGGACTAGCTCGCGAGCAGTACTTC

d_call: TRBD2
v_call: TRBV11-2
clone_size: NA
j_call: TRBJ2-5
cdr3_length: 15
cdr3_aa: CASSYLAGVSETQYF
cdr3_nt: TGTGCCAGCAGCTACCTAGCGGGAGTATCTGAGACCCAGTACTTC

d_call: NA
v_call: TRBV28
clone_size: NA
j_call: TRBJ1-6
cdr3_length: 12
cdr3_aa: CASTEQNSPLHF
cdr3_nt: TGTGCCAGCACCGAACAGAATTCACCCCTCCACTTT

d_call: NA
v_call: TRBV29-1
clone_size: NA
j_call: TRBJ1-1
cdr3_length: 11
cdr3_aa: CSAAQGSEAFF
cdr3_nt: TGCAGCGCCGCCCAGGGCTCTGAAGCTTTCTTT

d_call: TRBD2
v_call: TRBV11-2
clone_size: NA
j_call: TRBJ2-1
cdr3_length: 18
cdr3_aa: CASSTIRTSGGSYNEQFF
cdr3_nt: TGTGCCAGCAGCACAATACGGACTAGCGGAGGCTCCTACAATGAGCAGTTCTTC

d_call: NA
v_call: TRBV7-2
clone_size: NA
j_call: TRBJ2-1
cdr3_length: 16
cdr3_aa: CASSLGLLAPLQTQFF
cdr3_nt: TGTGCCAGCAGCTTAGGGTTACTAGCCCCATTACAGACCCAGTTCTTC

d_call: TRBD2
v_call: TRBV20-1
clone_size: NA
j_call: TRBJ2-1
cdr3_length: 17
cdr3_aa: CSARPGLAGNSYNEQFF
cdr3_nt: TGCAGTGCTAGACCGGGACTAGCGGGAAACTCCTACAATGAGCAGTTCTTC

d_call: NA
v_call: TRBV15
clone_size: NA
j_call: TRBJ2-1
cdr3_length: 15
cdr3_aa: CATSRDFQNRNEQFF
cdr3_nt: TGTGCCACCAGCAGAGATTTTCAAAACCGGAATGAGCAGTTCTTC

d_call: TRBD2
v_call: TRBV7-7
clone_size: NA
j_call: TRBJ2-7
cdr3_length: 16
cdr3_aa: CASSPTPGLAGEGQYF
cdr3_nt: TGTGCCAGCAGCCCCACCCCGGGACTAGCGGGAGAGGGGCAGTACTTC

d_call: NA
v_call: TRBV13
clone_size: NA
j_call: TRBJ2-1
cdr3_length: 13
cdr3_aa: CASSYPGAGEQFF
cdr3_nt: TGTGCCAGCAGCTACCCAGGGGCTGGTGAGCAGTTCTTC

d_call: TRBD2
v_call: TRBV20-1
clone_size: NA
j_call: TRBJ2-1
cdr3_length: 14
cdr3_aa: CSAQGLAGVNEQFF
cdr3_nt: TGCAGTGCACAGGGACTAGCGGGAGTGAATGAGCAGTTCTTC

d_call: NA
v_call: TRBV11-1
clone_size: few
j_call: TRBJ2-5
cdr3_length: 14
cdr3_aa: CASSLLGAGGEQYF
cdr3_nt: TGTGCCAGCAGCCTGCTAGGGGCCGGGGGTGAGCAGTACTTC

d_call: NA
v_call: TRBV18
clone_size: NA
j_call: TRBJ2-3
cdr3_length: 15
cdr3_aa: CASSPSRTSTDTQYF
cdr3_nt: TGTGCCAGCTCACCGTCCAGAACTAGCACAGATACGCAGTATTTT

d_call: TRBD1
v_call: TRBV6-2/TRBV6-3
clone_size: NA
j_call: TRBJ2-7
cdr3_length: 14
cdr3_aa: CASSYPQGEYEQYF
cdr3_nt: TGTGCCAGCAGTTACCCTCAGGGGGAATACGAGCAGTACTTC

d_call: NA
v_call: TRBV29-1
clone_size: NA
j_call: TRBJ2-3
cdr3_length: 15
cdr3_aa: CSVVVAQGGADTQYF
cdr3_nt: TGCAGCGTTGTGGTGGCCCAGGGTGGGGCAGATACGCAGTATTTT

d_call: TRBD1
v_call: TRBV15
clone_size: NA
j_call: TRBJ2-5
cdr3_length: 16
cdr3_aa: CATSRGGKGAQETQYF
cdr3_nt: TGTGCCACCAGCAGAGGGGGGAAGGGGGCCCAAGAGACCCAGTACTTC

d_call: NA
v_call: TRBV20-1
clone_size: NA
j_call: TRBJ2-7
cdr3_length: 12
cdr3_aa: CSARPDPREQYF
cdr3_nt: TGCAGTGCTAGACCCGACCCTAGGGAGCAGTACTTC